This TCR beta chain derives from a study of T cell changes during pregnancy in multiple sclerosis. Assay used: immunoSEQ multiplex PCR; TCRdb lists only in-frame clones, some missing. Altogether 4,800 or so clones are present, 81% being singletons, with the ten largest covering around 15%. This clone was recorded a few times. CDR3 length: 13 amino acids. Trimming shortened V by 6 bases and J by 2 bases, and 11 bases separated the two germline ends. The germline V gene has CDR1 ENHRY and CDR2 SYGVKD. This material consisted of CD8+ T cells from peripheral blood mononuclear cells, taken in the second trimester of pregnancy. V and J are TRBV10-3 and TRBJ2-7, with D hard to call. The TCR originated in a female donor in good health, enrolled as a control in a pregnancy study. The CDR3 bases are TGTGCCATCAGACCGGGTGGAACCTACGAGCAGTACTTC. It is translated as CAIRPGGTYEQYF.